One TCR beta chain is described in this entry. This table comes from immunoSEQ multiplex PCR, and its TCRdb copy is limited to in-frame clones, with some not included. The table has 90,000 to 95,000 clones, around 89% seen once. The data derive from a study of blood T cell repertoires in COVID-19. The sequencing sample was made of peripheral blood. The clonotype originates from a woman at least 80 years old with active COVID-19.

The CDR3 reads CASSYDVGVGDTQYF. CDR3 nucleotide sequence: TGTGCCAGCAGTTACGACGTGGGAGTGGGAGATACGCAGTATTTT. The chain recombines TRBV6-2 or TRBV6-3 with TRBJ2-3, with a possible D match to TRBD2 (5 bases). The CDR3 sequence is 15 residues long. The germline CDR1 and CDR2 sequences are MNHEY and SVGEGT. Trimming pared 2 bases from V and 5 bases from J, leaving 14 bases between.